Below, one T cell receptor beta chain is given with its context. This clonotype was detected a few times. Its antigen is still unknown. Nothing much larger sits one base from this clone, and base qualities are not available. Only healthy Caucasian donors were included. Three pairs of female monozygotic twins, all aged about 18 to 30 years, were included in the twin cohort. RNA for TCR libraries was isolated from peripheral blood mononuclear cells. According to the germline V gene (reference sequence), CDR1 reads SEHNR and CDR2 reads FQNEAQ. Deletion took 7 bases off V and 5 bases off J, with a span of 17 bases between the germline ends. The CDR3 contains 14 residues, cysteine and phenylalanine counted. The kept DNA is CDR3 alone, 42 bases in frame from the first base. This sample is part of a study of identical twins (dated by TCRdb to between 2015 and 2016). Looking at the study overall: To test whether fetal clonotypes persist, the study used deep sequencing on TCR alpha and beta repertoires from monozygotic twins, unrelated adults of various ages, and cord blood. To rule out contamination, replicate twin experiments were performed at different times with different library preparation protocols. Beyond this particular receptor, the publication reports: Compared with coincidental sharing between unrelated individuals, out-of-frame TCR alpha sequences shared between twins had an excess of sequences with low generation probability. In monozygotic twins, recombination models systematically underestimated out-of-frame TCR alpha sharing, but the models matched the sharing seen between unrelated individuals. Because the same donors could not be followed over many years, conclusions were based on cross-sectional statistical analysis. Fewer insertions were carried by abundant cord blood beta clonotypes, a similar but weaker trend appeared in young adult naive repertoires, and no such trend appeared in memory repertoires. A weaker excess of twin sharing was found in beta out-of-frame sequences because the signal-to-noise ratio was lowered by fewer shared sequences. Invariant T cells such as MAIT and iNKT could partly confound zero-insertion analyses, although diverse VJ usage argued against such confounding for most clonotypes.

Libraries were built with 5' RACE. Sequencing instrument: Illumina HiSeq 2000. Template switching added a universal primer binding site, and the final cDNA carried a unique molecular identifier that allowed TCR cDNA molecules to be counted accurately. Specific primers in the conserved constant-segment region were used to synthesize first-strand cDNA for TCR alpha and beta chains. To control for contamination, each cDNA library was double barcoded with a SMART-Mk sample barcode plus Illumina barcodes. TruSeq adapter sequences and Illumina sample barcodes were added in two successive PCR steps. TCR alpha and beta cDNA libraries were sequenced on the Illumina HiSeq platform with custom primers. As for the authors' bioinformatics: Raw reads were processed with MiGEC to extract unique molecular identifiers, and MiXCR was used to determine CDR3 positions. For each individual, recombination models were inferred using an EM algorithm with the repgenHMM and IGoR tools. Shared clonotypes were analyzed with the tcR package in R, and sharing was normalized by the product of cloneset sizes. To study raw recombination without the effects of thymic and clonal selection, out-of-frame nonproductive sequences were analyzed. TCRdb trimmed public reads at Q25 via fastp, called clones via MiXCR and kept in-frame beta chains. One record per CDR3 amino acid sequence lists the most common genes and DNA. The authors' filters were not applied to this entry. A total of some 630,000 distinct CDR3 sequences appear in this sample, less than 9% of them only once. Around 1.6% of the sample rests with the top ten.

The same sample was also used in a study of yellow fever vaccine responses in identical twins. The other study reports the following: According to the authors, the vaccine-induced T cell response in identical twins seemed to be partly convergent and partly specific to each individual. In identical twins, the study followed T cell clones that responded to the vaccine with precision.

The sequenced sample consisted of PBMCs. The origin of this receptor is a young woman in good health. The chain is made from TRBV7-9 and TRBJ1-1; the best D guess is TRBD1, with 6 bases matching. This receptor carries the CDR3 CASTRGGGETEAFF. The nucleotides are TGTGCCAGCACCCGAGGGGGGGGAGAGACTGAAGCTTTCTTT.